The 29 T cell receptor beta chains listed next were all sequenced from one sample in a study of blood T cell repertoires in COVID-19. The method was immunoSEQ multiplex PCR; TCRdb's version includes in-frame clones alone and lacks a portion of them. The sample carries around 170,000 clones, 90% to 95% recorded once. The source material was peripheral blood. These receptor sequences come from a man aged 50-59 years with acute or convalescent COVID-19.

This clone has only a few counts. J is TRBJ2-1 and V is TRBV11-3; 12 bases match TRBD2. Per germline, CDR1 SGHNT and CDR2 YENEEA. The ends lost 4 bases at V and 6 bases at J; junction bases unmatched: 7. The CDR3 runs to 16 residues. CDR3 nucleotide sequence: TGTGCCAGCAGCTCAGCCGGGACTAGCGGGTCCAATGAGCAGTTCTTC. Its protein is CASSSAGTSGSNEQFF.

The chain has TRBV18 and TRBJ2-5, with D possibly being TRBD2 (6 bases). CDR1 KGHSH and CDR2 LQKENI come from the germline V gene. The ends were cut back, 6 bases at V and 2 bases at J, with 13 bases in the middle. The CDR3 extends over 14 amino acids. The CDR3, as DNA: TGTGCCAGCTCCCTCCGGGAGTCGCAAGAGACCCAGTACTTC. It encodes CASSLRESQETQYF.

The chain links TRBV5-5 to TRBJ1-6; perhaps TRBD1 as D (6 bases). Deletions cut 5 bases from V and 7 bases from J, with 10 bases between. Germline V lookup: CDR1 SGHKS, CDR2 YYEKEE (reference sequence). The CDR3 contains 13 residues. CDR3 nucleotide sequence: TGTGCCAGCAGTCTAGGGGGAAATTCACCCCTCCACTTT. The encoded protein is CASSLGGNSPLHF.

V is TRBV11-2 and J is TRBJ2-3; D possibly corresponds to TRBD2 (6 bases). The CDR3 is 14 amino acids. Germline V gene sequence: CDR1 SGHAT, CDR2 FQNNGV. V gave up 1 base and J gave up 4 bases, with 9 bases separating them. The CDR3 region is CASSLGLVSDTQYF. In DNA, the CDR3 is TGTGCCAGCAGCTTAGGACTAGTGTCAGATACGCAGTATTTT.

The J gene is TRBJ2-2, the V gene TRBV7-6; a possible D gene is TRBD2 (5 bases). Per germline, CDR1 SGHVS and CDR2 FNYEAQ. The CDR3 contains 14 residues. V gave up 5 bases and J gave up 0 bases, with 7 bases separating them. CDR3 bases: TGTGCCAGCAGCACCGGGACGAACACCGGGGAGCTGTTTTTT. Encoded protein: CASSTGTNTGELFF.

The genes are TRBV9 and TRBJ2-1; 9 bases line up with TRBD2. With V trimmed by 4 bases and J by 6 bases, 17 bases remained unmatched. This CDR3 has 18 residues. CDR1 is SGDLS, CDR2 YYNGEE, per germline. The CDR3 nucleotides read TGTGCCAGCAGCCAGAGGTTAGCGGGAGTTGGGGCGGCCAATGAGCAGTTCTTC. Encoded protein: CASSQRLAGVGAANEQFF.

In DNA form, the CDR3 reads TGTGCCAGCCGACCGGGGGGAGGCACAGATACGCAGTATTTT. The encoded protein is CASRPGGGTDTQYF. The chain carries TRBV9 and TRBJ2-3, with 7 bases that match TRBD2. The J segment lost 1 base and the V segment lost 7 bases, leaving 6 bases of the junction unmatched. Germline CDR1 is SGDLS and CDR2 is YYNGEE. The CDR3 totals 14 residues.

The genes are TRBV5-5 and TRBJ2-3; D perhaps matches TRBD2 (5 bases). V gave up 5 bases and J gave up 6 bases, with 13 bases separating them. Looked up from germline, CDR1 is SGHKS and CDR2 is YYEKEE (reference sequence). This CDR3 region has 13 residues. The CDR3 region is CASSRTREDTQYF. As DNA, the CDR3 is TGTGCCAGCAGTCGGACTCGCGAGGATACGCAGTATTTT.

Concerning this clone itself: The identical CDR3 is also encoded by other nucleotide sequences in the sample. The V gene is TRBV7-6, the J gene TRBJ1-5, with 8 bases identical to TRBD1. Germline V gives CDR1 SGHVS, CDR2 FNYEAQ. The V gene end was trimmed by 5 bases and the J gene end by 2 bases; junction bases not matched to a gene: 2. CDR3 length: 14 residues. The CDR3 is CASSPDRGNQPQHF. The CDR3, as DNA: TGTGCCAGCAGCCCGGACAGGGGCAATCAGCCCCAGCATTTT.

This chain connects TRBV28 to TRBJ2-2; a weak D match, TRBD1 (5 bases). The ends were cut back, 2 bases at V and 0 bases at J, with 19 bases in the middle. The CDR3 spans 19 residues. From germline, CDR1 is MDHEN and CDR2 SYDVKM. CDR3 DNA sequence: TGTGCCAGCAGTTTACCCCCAGGGTTAGGTTTTACGAACACCGGGGAGCTGTTTTTT. Encoded protein: CASSLPPGLGFTNTGELFF. Together with reference TRBV28 and TRBJ2-2, the CDR3 gives the full variable domain: DVKVTQSSRYLVKRTGEKVFLECVQDMDHENMFWYRQDPGLGLRLIYFSYDVKMKEKGDIPEGYSVSREKKERFSLILESASTNQTSMYLCASSLPPGLGFTNTGELFFGEGSRLTVL.

The CDR3, as DNA: TGTGCCAGTAGTCCAAGGGGCCGCGGGACGGAGAACCAAGAGACCCAGTACTTC. It codes for CASSPRGRGTENQETQYF. J is TRBJ2-5 and V is TRBV19; TRBD2 is a possible D gene (6 bases). The CDR3 runs 18 residues. V was trimmed by 5 bases and J by 0 bases, leaving 22 bases between them. Germline loops: CDR1 LNHDA, CDR2 SQIVND (reference sequence).

V usage is TRBV27 and J usage is TRBJ2-7, with a tentative D call TRBD2 (6 bases). Trimming took 6 bases from V and 2 from J, leaving 17 bases between them. The CDR3 loop spans 15 amino acids. Germline V lookup: CDR1 MNHEY, CDR2 SMNVEV (reference sequence). The CDR3 nucleotides are TGTGCCAGCAGCCCCGAGGGCAGGGAGGCCTACGAGCAGTACTTC. Protein sequence: CASSPEGREAYEQYF.

The rearrangement links TRBV11-3 to TRBJ2-1; TRBD1 is a possible D gene (5 bases). The V end lost 5 bases, the J end lost 0 bases, and 11 bases lay between the germline ends. CDR1 and CDR2 from the germline V gene are SGHNT and YENEEA. This CDR3 is built from 15 residues. CDR3 nucleotide sequence: TGTGCCAGCAGCCTTCGACAGAGCTCCTACAATGAGCAGTTCTTC. Its protein is CASSLRQSSYNEQFF.

J is TRBJ2-3 and V is TRBV7-6, with TRBD2 identical over 14 bases. Germline-derived CDR1 and CDR2 are SGHVS and FNYEAQ. This CDR3 region has 21 residues. With 5 bases clipped from V and 4 bases from J, the junction kept 20 bases outside the gene matches. CDR3 sequence reads: CASSQRGQTGTSGRTADTQYF. Here the CDR3 DNA reads TGTGCCAGCAGCCAAAGAGGCCAGACCGGGACTAGCGGGAGAACCGCAGATACGCAGTATTTT.

V and J are TRBV7-4 and TRBJ1-3; 10 bases match TRBD1. Germline CDR1 reads SGHVT; CDR2 reads SQSDAQ. Unmatched junction bases numbered 8, after V lost 5 bases and J lost 4 bases. The length of the CDR3 is 16 residues. CDR3 DNA: TGTGCCAGCAGCCTCGGGACAGGGGAAAAGGGAAACACCATATATTTT. Amino acids: CASSLGTGEKGNTIYF.

Only one count was recorded for this clone. This chain connects TRBV19 to TRBJ1-2, with a weak D call TRBD1 (6 bases). Trimming removed 9 bases from V and 0 bases from J, with 17 bases in between. The CDR3 runs to 15 residues. The V gene's germline CDR1 is LNHDA and CDR2 SQIVND (reference sequence). CDR3 nucleotides: TGTGCCAGCACCTGGGGGGGGCTAGCTAACTATGGCTACACCTTC. Protein sequence: CASTWGGLANYGYTF.

DNA for the CDR3: TGTGCCAGCAGCCCACCGGGGGGAACAGATACGCAGTATTTT. This encodes CASSPPGGTDTQYF. The rearrangement links TRBV4-2 to TRBJ2-3, with 7 bases that match TRBD2. Germline V lookup: CDR1 LGHNA, CDR2 YNFKEQ. V was pared by 4 bases and J by 3 bases, with 4 bases of the junction left unmatched. This CDR3 contains 14 residues.

The genes are TRBV19 and TRBJ1-2; 7 nucleotides line up with TRBD1. Germline V gene data show CDR1 as LNHDA and CDR2 as SQIVND (reference sequence). The V and J ends lost 4 bases and 7 bases, in that order; junction bases with no gene match: 6. The CDR3 consists of 13 residues. The CDR3 DNA follows: TGTGCCAGTAGTACCCCGACAGGGTCTGGCTACACCTTC. It is translated as CASSTPTGSGYTF.

The J gene is TRBJ1-5, the V gene TRBV3-1 (or the pseudogene TRBV3-2); 9 nucleotides line up with TRBD1. CDR1 is LGHDT and CDR2 is YNNKEL in the germline V gene (reference sequence). This CDR3 region has 15 residues. V dropped 3 bases and J dropped 4; count of bases not matched to a gene: 4. Here the CDR3 reads CASSQGQGNNQPQHF. The CDR3 DNA sequence: TGTGCCAGCAGCCAGGGACAGGGTAATAATCAGCCCCAGCATTTT.

This clone was recorded only once. V and J are TRBV7-8 and TRBJ1-1, with a tentative D call TRBD1 (5 bases). CDR1 and CDR2 (germline): SGHVS, FQNEAQ. CDR3 length equals 14 residues. V dropped 5 bases and J dropped 3 bases, with 13 bases sitting between them. CDR3 coding DNA: TGTGCCAGCAGCACCGGGTGGGGGGACACTGAAGCTTTCTTT. Amino acid sequence: CASSTGWGDTEAFF. The whole variable domain, filled in from reference TRBV7-8 and TRBJ1-1, reads GAGVSQSPRYKVAKRGQDVALRCDPISGHVSLFWYQQALGQGPEFLTYFQNEAQLDKSGLPSDRFFAERPEGSVSTLKIQRTQQEDSAVYLCASSTGWGDTEAFFGQGTRLTVV.

This rearrangement joins TRBV6-5 to TRBJ1-6; D not resolved. The ends were cut back, 10 bases at V and 0 bases at J, with 10 bases in the middle. There are 14 residues in the CDR3. CDR1 is MNHEY and CDR2 is SVGAGI in the germline V gene. CDR3 protein: CATRSGSYNSPLHF. The DNA of the CDR3 is TGTGCCACCAGGAGCGGCTCCTATAATTCACCCCTCCACTTT.

The chain recombines TRBV5-4 with TRBJ2-2; TRBD2 might be the D (7 bases). Germline CDR1 is SGHNT and CDR2 is YYREEE (reference sequence). V lost 1 base, J lost 5 bases, and 12 bases lay in between. This CDR3 spans 15 amino acids. The CDR3 sequence is CASSLQEGGTGELFF. CDR3 DNA: TGTGCCAGCAGCTTGCAGGAGGGGGGGACCGGGGAGCTGTTTTTT.

J is TRBJ1-2 and V is TRBV28, with D possibly TRBD1 on 6 matching bases. V was shortened by 2 bases and J by 8 bases, with 12 bases between the two germline ends. CDR1 MDHEN and CDR2 SYDVKM come from the germline V gene. The CDR3 totals 13 residues. The CDR3 region is CASSLGGQWGYTF. In DNA, the CDR3 is TGTGCCAGCAGTTTAGGGGGACAATGGGGCTACACCTTC.

The rearrangement joins TRBV19 to TRBJ1-5; 7 bases line up with TRBD1. The CDR3 has 15 residues. J gave up 6 bases and V 3 bases, and 8 bases lay outside the gene matches. Germline CDR1 reads LNHDA; CDR2 reads SQIVND (reference sequence). The CDR3 region is CASSIVGGIGQPQHF. CDR3 DNA: TGTGCCAGTAGTATTGTAGGGGGCATCGGTCAGCCCCAGCATTTT.

DNA of the CDR3: TGTGCCAGCAGTTACAGCGGGGGGCCAGATTCACCCCTCCACTTT. It translates to CASSYSGGPDSPLHF. This sequence joins TRBV6-5 and TRBJ1-6; maybe TRBD1 (6 bases). The germline CDR1 and CDR2 sequences are MNHEY and SVGAGI. V lost 2 bases to trimming and J lost 8 bases, with 13 bases between them. The CDR3 is 15 residues long.

The V call is TRBV19, the J call TRBJ1-5; D is ambiguous. This CDR3 is built from 14 residues. Trimming took 11 bases from V and 1 from J, leaving 15 bases between them. Germline V lookup: CDR1 LNHDA, CDR2 SQIVND (reference sequence). The CDR3 DNA reads TGTGCCGCCCGGGAAAACCTCAGCAATCAGCCCCAGCATTTT. Translation gives CAARENLSNQPQHF.

The chain uses TRBV7-9 and TRBJ1-6; D might be TRBD1 (5 bases). CDR3 length equals 13 residues. V lost 10 bases and J lost 8, with 15 bases in between. Germline CDR1 reads SEHNR; CDR2 reads FQNEAQ (reference sequence). CDR3 in DNA: TGTGCCACCAGGGAGATTCGGGATTCACCCCTCCACTTT. It encodes CATREIRDSPLHF.

The chain recombines TRBV9 with TRBJ2-7, with TRBD2 identical over 8 bases. This CDR3 comprises 15 residues. V lost 4 bases and J lost 5; bases outside the gene matches: 11. In germline, CDR1 is SGDLS, CDR2 YYNGEE. The CDR3 DNA reads as TGTGCCAGCAGCTCTCATAGCGGGACCCCCGACGAGCAGTACTTC. It codes for CASSSHSGTPDEQYF.

The chain is built from TRBV18 and TRBJ2-5, with D possibly TRBD2 on 6 matching bases. The CDR3 contains 13 residues. Germline assignment: CDR1 KGHSH and CDR2 LQKENI. Trimming cost V 3 bases and J 5 bases, with 10 bases left between them. CDR3 sequence: CASSPNGGETQYF. Here the CDR3 DNA reads TGTGCCAGCTCACCGAACGGAGGGGAGACCCAGTACTTC.